This T cell receptor beta chain was sequenced in a study of blood T cell repertoires in COVID-19. Some clones are missing from TCRdb's copy, which holds only in-frame ones; the method was immunoSEQ multiplex PCR. Altogether hundreds of thousands of clones are present, about 94% being singletons, with the ten largest covering around 0.84%. Sequenced: peripheral blood. This receptor was obtained from a man aged 55 to 70 with COVID-19, enrolled during active disease.

The CDR3 loop reads CASSPPTSGPPYEQYF. The CDR3 coding sequence is TGTGCCAGCAGCCCCCCGACTAGCGGCCCTCCCTACGAGCAGTACTTC. The chain combines TRBV5-6 with TRBJ2-7, with TRBD2 matching over 9 bases. CDR1 is SGHDT and CDR2 is YYEEEE in the germline V gene. This CDR3 contains 16 residues. J lost 2 bases, V lost 4 bases, and 10 bases had no gene match.